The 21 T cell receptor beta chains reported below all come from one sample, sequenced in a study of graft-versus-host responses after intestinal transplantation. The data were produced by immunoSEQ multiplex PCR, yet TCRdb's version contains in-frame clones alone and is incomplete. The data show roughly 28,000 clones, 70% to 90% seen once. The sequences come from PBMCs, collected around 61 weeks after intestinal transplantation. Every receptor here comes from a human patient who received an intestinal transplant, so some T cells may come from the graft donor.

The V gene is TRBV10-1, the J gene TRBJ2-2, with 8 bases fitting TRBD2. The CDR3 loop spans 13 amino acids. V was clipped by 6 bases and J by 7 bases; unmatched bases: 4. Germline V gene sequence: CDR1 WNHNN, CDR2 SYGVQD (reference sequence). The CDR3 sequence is CASSTSGVGELFF. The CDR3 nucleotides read TGCGCCAGCAGCACTAGCGGTGTCGGGGAGCTGTTTTTT.

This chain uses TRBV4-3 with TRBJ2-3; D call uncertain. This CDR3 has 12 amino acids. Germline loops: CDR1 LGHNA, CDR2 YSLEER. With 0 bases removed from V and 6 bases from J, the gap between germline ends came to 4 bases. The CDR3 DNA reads TGCGCCAGCAGCCAAGATCGGGATACGCAGTATTTT. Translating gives CASSQDRDTQYF.

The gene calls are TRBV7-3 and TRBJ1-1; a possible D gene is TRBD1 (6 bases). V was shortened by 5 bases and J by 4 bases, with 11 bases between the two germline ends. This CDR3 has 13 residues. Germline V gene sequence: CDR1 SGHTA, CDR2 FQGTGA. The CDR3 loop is CASSRTATTEAFF. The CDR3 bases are TGTGCCAGCAGCCGGACAGCCACCACTGAAGCTTTCTTT.

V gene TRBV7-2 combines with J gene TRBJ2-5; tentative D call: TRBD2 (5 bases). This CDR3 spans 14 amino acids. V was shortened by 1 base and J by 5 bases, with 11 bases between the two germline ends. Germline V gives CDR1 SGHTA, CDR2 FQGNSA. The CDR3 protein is CASSLGRRGETQYF. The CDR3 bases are TGTGCCAGCAGCTTAGGTCGCCGAGGGGAGACCCAGTACTTC.

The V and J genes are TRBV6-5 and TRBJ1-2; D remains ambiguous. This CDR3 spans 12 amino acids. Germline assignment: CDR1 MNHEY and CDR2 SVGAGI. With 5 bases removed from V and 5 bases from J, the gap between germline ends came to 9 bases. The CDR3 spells CASSEPGYGYTF. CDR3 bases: TGTGCCAGCAGTGAACCCGGATATGGCTACACCTTC.

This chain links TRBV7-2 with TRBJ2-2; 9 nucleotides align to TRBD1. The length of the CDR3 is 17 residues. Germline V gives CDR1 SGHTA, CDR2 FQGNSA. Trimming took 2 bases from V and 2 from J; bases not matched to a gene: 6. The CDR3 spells CASSLFRDRVNTGELFF. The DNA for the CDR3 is TGTGCCAGCAGCTTATTCCGGGACAGGGTAAACACCGGGGAGCTGTTTTTT.

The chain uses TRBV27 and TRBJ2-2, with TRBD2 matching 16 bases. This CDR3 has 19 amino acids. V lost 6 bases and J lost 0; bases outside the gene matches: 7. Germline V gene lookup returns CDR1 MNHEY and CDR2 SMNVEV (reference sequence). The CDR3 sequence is CASSRPGLAGGANTGELFF. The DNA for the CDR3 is TGTGCCAGCAGCCGCCCGGGACTAGCGGGGGGGGCGAACACCGGGGAGCTGTTTTTT.

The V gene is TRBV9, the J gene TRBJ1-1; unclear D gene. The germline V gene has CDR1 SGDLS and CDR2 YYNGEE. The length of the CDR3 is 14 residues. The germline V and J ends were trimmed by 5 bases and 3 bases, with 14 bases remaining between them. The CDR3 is CASSYTPDDTEAFF. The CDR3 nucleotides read TGTGCCAGCAGTTACACGCCAGACGACACTGAAGCTTTCTTT.

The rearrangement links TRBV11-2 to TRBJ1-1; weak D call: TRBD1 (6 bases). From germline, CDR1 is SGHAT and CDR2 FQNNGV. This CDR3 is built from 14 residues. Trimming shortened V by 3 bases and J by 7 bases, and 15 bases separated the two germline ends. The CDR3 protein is CASSFVRGGFEAFF. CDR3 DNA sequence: TGTGCCAGCAGCTTCGTAAGAGGGGGTTTTGAAGCTTTCTTT.

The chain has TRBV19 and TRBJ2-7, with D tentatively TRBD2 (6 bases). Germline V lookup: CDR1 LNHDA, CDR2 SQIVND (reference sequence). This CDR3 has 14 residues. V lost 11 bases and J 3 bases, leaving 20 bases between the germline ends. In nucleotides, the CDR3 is TGTGCCTCATCACCCCGGGGGAACGACTACGAGCAGTACTTC. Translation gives CASSPRGNDYEQYF.

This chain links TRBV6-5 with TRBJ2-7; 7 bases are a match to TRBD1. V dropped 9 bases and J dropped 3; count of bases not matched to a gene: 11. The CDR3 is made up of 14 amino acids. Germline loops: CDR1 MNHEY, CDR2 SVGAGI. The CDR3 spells CASRGGYSNYEQYF. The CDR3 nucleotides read TGTGCCAGTAGAGGGGGCTACTCAAACTACGAGCAGTACTTC.

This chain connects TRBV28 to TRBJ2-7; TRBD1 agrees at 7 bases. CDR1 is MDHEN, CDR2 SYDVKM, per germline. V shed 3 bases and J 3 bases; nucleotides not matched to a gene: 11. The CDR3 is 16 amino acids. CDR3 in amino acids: CASSFPRTGSYYEQYF. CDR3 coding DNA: TGTGCCAGCAGTTTCCCCCGGACAGGATCCTACTACGAGCAGTACTTC.

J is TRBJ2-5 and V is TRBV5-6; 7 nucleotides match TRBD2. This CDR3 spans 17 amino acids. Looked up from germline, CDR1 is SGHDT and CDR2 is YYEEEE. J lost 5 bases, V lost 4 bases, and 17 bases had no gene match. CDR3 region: CASSLRKGRVGVETQYF. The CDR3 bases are TGTGCCAGCAGCCTTCGAAAAGGGAGGGTTGGAGTCGAGACCCAGTACTTC.

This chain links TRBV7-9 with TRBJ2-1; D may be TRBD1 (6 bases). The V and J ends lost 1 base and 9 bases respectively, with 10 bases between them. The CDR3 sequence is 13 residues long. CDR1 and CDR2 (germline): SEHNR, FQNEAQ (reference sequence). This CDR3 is CASSLGSGAEQFF. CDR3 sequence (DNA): TGTGCCAGCAGCTTAGGGTCAGGGGCTGAGCAGTTCTTC.

CDR3 residues: CASGLVVTGGRVTNEKLFF. The CDR3 coding sequence is TGTGCTAGTGGTTTGGTTGTCACAGGGGGCAGAGTGACTAATGAAAAACTGTTTTTT. The chain employs TRBV12-5 and TRBJ1-4; 9 bases agree with TRBD1. The CDR3 totals 19 residues. With 0 bases clipped from V and 2 bases from J, the junction kept 10 bases outside the gene matches. CDR1 and CDR2 from the germline V gene are LGHNT and FRNRAP.

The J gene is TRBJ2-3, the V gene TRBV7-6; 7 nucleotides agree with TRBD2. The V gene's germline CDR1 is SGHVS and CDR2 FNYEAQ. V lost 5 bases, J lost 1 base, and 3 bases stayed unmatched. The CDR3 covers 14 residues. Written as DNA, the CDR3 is TGTGCCAGCAGCCCTAGCGGAGGCACAGATACGCAGTATTTT. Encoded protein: CASSPSGGTDTQYF.

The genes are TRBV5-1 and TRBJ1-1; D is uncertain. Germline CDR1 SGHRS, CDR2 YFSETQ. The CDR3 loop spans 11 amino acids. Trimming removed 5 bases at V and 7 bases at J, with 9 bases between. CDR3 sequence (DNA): TGCGCCAGCAGACTCGAGGGTGAAGCTTTCTTT. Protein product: CASRLEGEAFF.

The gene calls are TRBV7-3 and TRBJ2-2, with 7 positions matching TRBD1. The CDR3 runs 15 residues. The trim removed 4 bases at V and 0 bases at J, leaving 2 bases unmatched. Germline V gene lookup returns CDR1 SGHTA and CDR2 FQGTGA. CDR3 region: CASSSGTANTGELFF. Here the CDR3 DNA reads TGTGCCAGCAGCTCCGGGACAGCGAACACCGGGGAGCTGTTTTTT. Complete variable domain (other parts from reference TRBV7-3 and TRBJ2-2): GAGVSQTPSNKVTEKGKYVELRCDPISGHTALYWYRQSLGQGPEFLIYFQGTGAADDSGLPNDRFFAVRPEGSVSTLKIQRTERGDSAVYLCASSSGTANTGELFFGEGSRLTVL.

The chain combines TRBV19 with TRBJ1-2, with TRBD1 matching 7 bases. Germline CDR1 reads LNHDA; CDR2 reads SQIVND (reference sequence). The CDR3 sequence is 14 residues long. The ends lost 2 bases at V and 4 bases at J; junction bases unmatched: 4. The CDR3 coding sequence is TGTGCCAGTAGTATAACAGGGGAGAGCTATGGCTACACCTTC. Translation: CASSITGESYGYTF. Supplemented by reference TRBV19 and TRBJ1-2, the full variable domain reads DGGITQSPKYLFRKEGQNVTLSCEQNLNHDAMYWYRQDPGQGLRLIYYSQIVNDFQKGDIAEGYSVSREKKESFPLTVTSAQKNPTAFYLCASSITGESYGYTFGSGTRLTVV.

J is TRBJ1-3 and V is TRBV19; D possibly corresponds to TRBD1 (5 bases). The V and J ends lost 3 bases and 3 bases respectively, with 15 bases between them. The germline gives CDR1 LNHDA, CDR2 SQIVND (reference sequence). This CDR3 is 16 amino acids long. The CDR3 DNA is TGTGCCAGTAGTATTAAGGGGTCGACGAGTGGAAACACCATATATTTT. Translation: CASSIKGSTSGNTIYF.

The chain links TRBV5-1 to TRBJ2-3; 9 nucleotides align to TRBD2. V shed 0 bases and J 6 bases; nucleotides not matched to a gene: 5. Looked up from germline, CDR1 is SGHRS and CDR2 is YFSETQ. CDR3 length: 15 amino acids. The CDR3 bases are TGCGCCAGCAGCTTGGAGATAGCGGGAGCGGATACGCAGTATTTT. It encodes CASSLEIAGADTQYF.